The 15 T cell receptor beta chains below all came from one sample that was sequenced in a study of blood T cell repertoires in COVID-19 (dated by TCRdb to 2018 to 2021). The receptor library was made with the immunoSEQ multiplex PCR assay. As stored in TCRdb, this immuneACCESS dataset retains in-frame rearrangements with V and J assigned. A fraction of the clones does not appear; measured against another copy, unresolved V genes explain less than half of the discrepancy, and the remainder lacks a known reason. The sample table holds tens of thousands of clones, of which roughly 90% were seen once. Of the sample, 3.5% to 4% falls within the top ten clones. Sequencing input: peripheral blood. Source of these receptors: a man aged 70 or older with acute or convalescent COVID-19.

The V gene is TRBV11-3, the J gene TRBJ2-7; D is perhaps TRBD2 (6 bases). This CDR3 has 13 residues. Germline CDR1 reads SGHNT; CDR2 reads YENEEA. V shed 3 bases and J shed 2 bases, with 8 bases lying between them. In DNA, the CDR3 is TGTGCCAGCAGCTTGACGGGGGCCTACGAGCAGTACTTC. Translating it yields CASSLTGAYEQYF.

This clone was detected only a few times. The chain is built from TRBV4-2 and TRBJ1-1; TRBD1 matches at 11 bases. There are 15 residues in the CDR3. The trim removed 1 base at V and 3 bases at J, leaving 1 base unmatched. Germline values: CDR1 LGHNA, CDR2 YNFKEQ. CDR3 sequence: CASSQAGQGDTEAFF. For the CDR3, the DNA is TGTGCCAGCAGCCAAGCGGGACAGGGGGACACTGAAGCTTTCTTT.

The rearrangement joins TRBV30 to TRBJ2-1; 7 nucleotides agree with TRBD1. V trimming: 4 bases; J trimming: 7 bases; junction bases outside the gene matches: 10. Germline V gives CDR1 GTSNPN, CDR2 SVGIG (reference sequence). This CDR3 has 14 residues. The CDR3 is CAWKGQIIQNEQFF. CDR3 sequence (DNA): TGTGCCTGGAAGGGACAGATCATTCAAAATGAGCAGTTCTTC.

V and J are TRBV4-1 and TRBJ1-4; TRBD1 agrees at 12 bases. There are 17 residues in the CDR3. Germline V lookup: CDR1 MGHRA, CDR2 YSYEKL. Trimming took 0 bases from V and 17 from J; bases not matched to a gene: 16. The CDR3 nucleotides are TGCGCCAGCAGCCAAGAATGGGACAGGGGGCGTCCTCAAACCAAATTTTTT. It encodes CASSQEWDRGRPQTKFF.

The CDR3 is CASSPGTGGHEQFF. The CDR3 nucleotides are TGTGCCAGCAGCCCAGGGACAGGGGGCCATGAGCAGTTCTTC. V usage is TRBV5-6 and J usage is TRBJ2-1; 12 bases match TRBD1. J lost 8 bases, V lost 4 bases, and 4 bases had no gene match. This CDR3 is 14 amino acids long. Per germline, CDR1 SGHDT and CDR2 YYEEEE.

Here the CDR3 reads CASGSIGGTDTQYF. The CDR3 DNA reads as TGCGCCAGCGGGTCCATCGGGGGTACAGATACGCAGTATTTT. This chain connects TRBV4-1 to TRBJ2-3; D possibly corresponds to TRBD2 (6 bases). V was cut by 8 bases and J by 3 bases, with 15 bases left in between. CDR1 is MGHRA and CDR2 is YSYEKL in the germline V gene. The CDR3 is made up of 14 amino acids.

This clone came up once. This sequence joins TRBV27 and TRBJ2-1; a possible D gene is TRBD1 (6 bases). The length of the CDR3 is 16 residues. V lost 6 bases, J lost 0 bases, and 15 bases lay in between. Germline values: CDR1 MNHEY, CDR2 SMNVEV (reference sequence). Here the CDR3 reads CASRRQARGSYNEQFF. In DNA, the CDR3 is TGTGCCAGCAGGAGACAGGCTCGTGGCTCCTACAATGAGCAGTTCTTC.

The CDR3 DNA follows: TGTGCCAGCAGCCCAGTGTCTACCGGGGAGCTGTTTTTT. Translation gives CASSPVSTGELFF. The rearrangement joins TRBV9 to TRBJ2-2; no firm D call. Per germline, CDR1 SGDLS and CDR2 YYNGEE. Trimming cost V 4 bases and J 5 bases, with 9 bases left between them. There are 13 residues in the CDR3.

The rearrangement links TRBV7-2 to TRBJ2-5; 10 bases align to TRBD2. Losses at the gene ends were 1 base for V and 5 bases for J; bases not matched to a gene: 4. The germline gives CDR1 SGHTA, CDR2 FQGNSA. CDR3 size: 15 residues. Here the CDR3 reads CASSLVSGGWETQYF. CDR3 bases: TGTGCCAGCAGCTTAGTTAGCGGGGGGTGGGAGACCCAGTACTTC.

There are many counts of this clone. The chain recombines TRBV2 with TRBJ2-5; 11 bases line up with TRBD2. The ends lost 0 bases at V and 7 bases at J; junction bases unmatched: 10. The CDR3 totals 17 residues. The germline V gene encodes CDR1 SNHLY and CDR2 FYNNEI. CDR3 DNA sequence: TGTGCCAGCAGTGAAGCGATGGGACTAGCGGCGGAGGGGACCCAGTACTTC. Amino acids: CASSEAMGLAAEGTQYF.

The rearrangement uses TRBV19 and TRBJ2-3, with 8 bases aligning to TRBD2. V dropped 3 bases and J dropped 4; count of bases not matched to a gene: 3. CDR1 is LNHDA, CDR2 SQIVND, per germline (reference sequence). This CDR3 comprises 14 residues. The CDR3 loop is CASSITGGSDTQYF. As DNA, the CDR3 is TGTGCCAGTAGTATTACGGGGGGGTCAGATACGCAGTATTTT.

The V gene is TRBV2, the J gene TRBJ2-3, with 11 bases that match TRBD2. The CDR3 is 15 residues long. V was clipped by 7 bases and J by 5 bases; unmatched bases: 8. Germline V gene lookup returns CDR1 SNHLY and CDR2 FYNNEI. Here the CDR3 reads CASISSGGPIDTQYF. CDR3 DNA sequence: TGTGCCAGCATCTCTAGCGGGGGGCCGATAGATACGCAGTATTTT. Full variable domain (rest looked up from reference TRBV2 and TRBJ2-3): EPEVTQTPSHQVTQMGQEVILRCVPISNHLYFYWYRQILGQKVEFLVSFYNNEISEKSEIFDDQFSVERPDGSNFTLKIRSTKLEDSAMYFCASISSGGPIDTQYFGPGTRLTVL.

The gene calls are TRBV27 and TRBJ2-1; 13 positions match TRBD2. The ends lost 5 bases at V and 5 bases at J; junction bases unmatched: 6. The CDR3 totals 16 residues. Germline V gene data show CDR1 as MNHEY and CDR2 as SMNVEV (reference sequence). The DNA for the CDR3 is TGTGCCAGCAGTCCTACTAGCGGGGGGGCTAACAATGAGCAGTTCTTC. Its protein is CASSPTSGGANNEQFF.

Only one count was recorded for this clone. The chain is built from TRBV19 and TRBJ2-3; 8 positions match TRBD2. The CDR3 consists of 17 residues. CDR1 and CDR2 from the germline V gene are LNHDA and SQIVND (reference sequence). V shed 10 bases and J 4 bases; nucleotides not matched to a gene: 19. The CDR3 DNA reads TGTGCCACTAGAGAACGGGGGGGCTTACTAGGCGCAGATACGCAGTATTTT. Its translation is CATRERGGLLGADTQYF.

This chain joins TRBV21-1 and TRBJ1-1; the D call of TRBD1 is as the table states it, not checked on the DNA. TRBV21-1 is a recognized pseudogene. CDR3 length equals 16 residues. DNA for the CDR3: TGTGCCAGCAGCAAAGCGGGGGGGGACAGGGGAACTGAAGCTTTCTTT. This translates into CASSKAGGDRGTEAFF.